This TCR beta chain was obtained from a study of T cell responses to AZD1222 COVID-19 vaccine (dated by TCRdb to about 2021). Regarding the study in general: AZD1222 recipients whose second dose came at about 4 weeks and those whose second dose came at about 12 weeks were combined into one group, since spike-specific TCR depth and breadth did not differ between the two schedules. A total of 233 trial participants underwent TCR sequencing, of whom approximately 200 had received two doses of AZD1222 and about 26 had received two doses of the MenACWY control vaccine. Trial participants were enrolled by age into subgroups of 18-55, 56-69 and 70-plus years, and about 150, 27 and 61 TCR-sequenced participants, respectively, were included in these subgroups. Paper-wide results and their limitations: Reportedly, almost half of the unique spike-specific TCRs recognized epitopes lying outside the regions that are mutated in the B.1.351 and B.1.1.7 variants. No day 14 peak-response samples were available, so repertoires were characterized only after the peak T cell response. Vaccine-associated CD4 TCRs spanned the whole spike protein, with dominant responses in regions 160-218 and 743-854. Participants were mostly white British and included more females than males, and it was suggested by the authors that clonal diversity may have been underestimated. Spike-specific TCR breadth and depth rose significantly after two AZD1222 doses compared with day 0 and with MenACWY recipients. Conclusions about previously exposed vaccinees are limited because only a handful of AZD1222 recipients were SARS-CoV-2 seropositive at baseline. In the small 56-69-year group, the increase in depth fell short of significance, most likely because of low power.

The CDR3 regions of human TCRbeta chains were analyzed by immunosequencing. In the authors' own workflow: Repertoire TCRs were checked for matches against a reference library of SARS-CoV-2-specific TCRs that had been generated using the MIRA antigen-specificity platform. Breadth was defined as the fraction of unique TCRs that were SARS-CoV-2-associated, and depth was defined as the fraction of total T cells that were SARS-CoV-2-associated. Each spike-specific TCR was assigned to its reactive spike region and to a CD4 or CD8 class using the MIRA data. Log10-transformed breadth and depth values were compared by one-way ANOVA with Sidak's multiple comparisons tests. The immuneACCESS repertoire file appears here via TCRdb, limited to in-frame rearrangements. These files lack a portion of the clones; in checked studies, under half of the deficit traces to unresolved V genes, and the cause of the others is not known. That table supplies the V and J calls and clone size; D and trimming were determined from the DNA. This sample holds roughly 190,000 clones; about nine tenths were observed only once. The ten largest clones represent roughly 0.98% of the sample.

What this sample's time point label stands for: baseline before first vaccination. Vaccinee samples came from UK trials COV001 and COV002, including a single-blind randomized controlled phase 2/3 trial of AZD1222 (ChAdOx1 nCoV-19) in healthy adults. Trial participant PBMC samples were collected at day 0 and day 28 after the second dose for TCRbeta chain sequencing. There are 12 amino acids in the CDR3, from cysteine to phenylalanine inclusive. CDR3 DNA only is kept here, 36 bases in frame from base 1. CDR1 and CDR2 were assigned from the germline V gene as ENHRY and SYGVKD. As to this clone: Its cognate antigen has yet to be identified. No base quality values were provided; no much bigger clone lies one nucleotide off.

The sample here was peripheral blood, taken on day 0 of AZD1222 vaccination. This sequence was found in an adult in good health. The chain is encoded by TRBV10-3 joined to TRBJ1-5, with 7 bases aligning to TRBD1. The sequenced DNA is TGTGCATCAGGGGGGAGCAATCAGCCCCAGCATTTT. Translation gives CASGGSNQPQHF.